This entry features one TCR beta chain sequence. Its specificity is unknown. These data come from a study of T cell responses to AZD1222 COVID-19 vaccine. Notes on the study in general: Only a handful of people who got AZD1222 tested seropositive at baseline.

Produced via immunoSEQ multiplex PCR; TCRdb's table is partial and in-frame only. The repertoire consists of under 170,000 clones, with roughly nine tenths occurring once and the leading ten covering 2.5% to 3.5%. Samples with a second dose at about 4 or about 12 weeks were pooled together. This clonotype was sampled from an adult who received the AZD1222 COVID-19 vaccine. This material consisted of peripheral blood, taken 28 days after the second AZD1222 dose.

The CDR3 DNA is TGTGCCACCAGCAGAGGGACTAGCGGGAGACGGGTAGGCGGGGAGCTGTTTTTT. This sequence encodes CATSRGTSGRRVGGELFF. This chain uses TRBV15 with TRBJ2-2, with 13 bases identical to TRBD2. The CDR3 sequence is 18 residues long. The V gene's germline CDR1 is LNHNV and CDR2 YYDKDF (reference sequence). V gave up 1 base and J gave up 7 bases; unmatched junction bases: 9.